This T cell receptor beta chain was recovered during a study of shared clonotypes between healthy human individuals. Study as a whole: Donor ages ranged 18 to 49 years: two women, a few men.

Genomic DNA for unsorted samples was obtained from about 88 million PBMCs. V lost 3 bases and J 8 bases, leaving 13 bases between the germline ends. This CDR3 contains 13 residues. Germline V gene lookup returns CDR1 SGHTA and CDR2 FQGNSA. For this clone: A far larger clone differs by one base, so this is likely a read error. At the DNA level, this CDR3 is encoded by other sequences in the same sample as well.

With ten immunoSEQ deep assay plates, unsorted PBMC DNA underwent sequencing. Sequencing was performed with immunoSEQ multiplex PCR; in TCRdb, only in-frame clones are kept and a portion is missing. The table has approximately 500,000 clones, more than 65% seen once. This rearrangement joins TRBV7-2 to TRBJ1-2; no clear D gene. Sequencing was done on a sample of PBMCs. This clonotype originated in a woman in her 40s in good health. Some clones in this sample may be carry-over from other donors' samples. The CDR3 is CASSLGSWGGYTF. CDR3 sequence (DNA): TGTGCCAGCAGCTTGGGATCTTGGGGAGGCTACACCTTC.